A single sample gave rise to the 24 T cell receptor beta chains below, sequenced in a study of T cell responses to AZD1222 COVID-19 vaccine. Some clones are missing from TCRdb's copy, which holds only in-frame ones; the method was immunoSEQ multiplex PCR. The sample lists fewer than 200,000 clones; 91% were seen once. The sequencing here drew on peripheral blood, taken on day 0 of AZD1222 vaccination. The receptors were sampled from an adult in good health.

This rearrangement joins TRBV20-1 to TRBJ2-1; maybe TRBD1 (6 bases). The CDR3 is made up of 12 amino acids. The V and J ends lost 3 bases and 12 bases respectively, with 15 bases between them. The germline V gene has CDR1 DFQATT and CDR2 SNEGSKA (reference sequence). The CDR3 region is CSASLPARGQFF. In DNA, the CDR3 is TGCAGTGCTAGTTTACCGGCCAGGGGGCAGTTCTTC.

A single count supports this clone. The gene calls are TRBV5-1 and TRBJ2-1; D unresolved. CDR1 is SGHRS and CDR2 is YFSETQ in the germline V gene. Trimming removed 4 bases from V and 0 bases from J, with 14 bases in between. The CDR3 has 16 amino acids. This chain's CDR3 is CASSVAQASSYNEQFF. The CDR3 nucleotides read TGCGCCAGCAGCGTCGCTCAGGCAAGCTCCTACAATGAGCAGTTCTTC.

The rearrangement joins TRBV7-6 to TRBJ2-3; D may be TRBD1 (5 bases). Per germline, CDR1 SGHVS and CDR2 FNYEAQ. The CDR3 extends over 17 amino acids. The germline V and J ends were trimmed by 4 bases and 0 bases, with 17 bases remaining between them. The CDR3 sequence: CASSSLWTTASTDTQYF. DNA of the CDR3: TGTGCCAGCAGCTCCCTTTGGACGACAGCTAGCACAGATACGCAGTATTTT. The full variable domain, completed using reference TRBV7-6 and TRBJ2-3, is GAGVSQSPRYKVTKRGQDVALRCDPISGHVSLYWYRQALGQGPEFLTYFNYEAQQDKSGLPNDRFSAERPEGSISTLTIQRTEQRDSAMYRCASSSLWTTASTDTQYFGPGTRLTVL.

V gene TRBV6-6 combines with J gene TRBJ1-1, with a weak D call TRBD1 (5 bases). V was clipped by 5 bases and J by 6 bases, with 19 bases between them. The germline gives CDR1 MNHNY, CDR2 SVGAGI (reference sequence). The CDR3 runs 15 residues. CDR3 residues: CASSRVDINNAEAFF. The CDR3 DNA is TGTGCCAGCAGTCGAGTGGACATTAATAACGCTGAAGCTTTCTTT.

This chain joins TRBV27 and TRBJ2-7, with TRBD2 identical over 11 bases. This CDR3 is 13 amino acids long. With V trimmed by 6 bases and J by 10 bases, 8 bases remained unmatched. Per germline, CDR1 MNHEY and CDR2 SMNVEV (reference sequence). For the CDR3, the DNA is TGTGCCAGCAGAGCTACGACTAGCGGGGATCAGTACTTC. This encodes CASRATTSGDQYF.

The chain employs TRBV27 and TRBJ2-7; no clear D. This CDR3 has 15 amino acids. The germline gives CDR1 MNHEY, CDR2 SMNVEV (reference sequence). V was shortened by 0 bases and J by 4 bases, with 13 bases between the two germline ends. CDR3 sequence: CASSLSPELLYEQYF. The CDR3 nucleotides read TGTGCCAGCAGTTTATCGCCAGAGCTATTATACGAGCAGTACTTC.

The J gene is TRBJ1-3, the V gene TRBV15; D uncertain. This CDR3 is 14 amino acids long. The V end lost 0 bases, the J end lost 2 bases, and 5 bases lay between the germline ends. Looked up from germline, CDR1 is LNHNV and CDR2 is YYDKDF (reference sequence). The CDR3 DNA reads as TGTGCCACCAGCAGAGATCTGACTGGAAACACCATATATTTT. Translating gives CATSRDLTGNTIYF.

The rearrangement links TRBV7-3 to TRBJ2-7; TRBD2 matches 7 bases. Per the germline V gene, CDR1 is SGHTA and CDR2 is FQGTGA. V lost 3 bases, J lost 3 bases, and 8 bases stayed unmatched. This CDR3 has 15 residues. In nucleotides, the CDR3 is TGTGCCAGCAGCTTTTCGGGGGGTAGCGGCTACGAGCAGTACTTC. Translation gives CASSFSGGSGYEQYF. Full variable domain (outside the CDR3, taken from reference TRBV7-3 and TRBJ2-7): GAGVSQTPSNKVTEKGKYVELRCDPISGHTALYWYRQSLGQGPEFLIYFQGTGAADDSGLPNDRFFAVRPEGSVSTLKIQRTERGDSAVYLCASSFSGGSGYEQYFGPGTRLTVT.

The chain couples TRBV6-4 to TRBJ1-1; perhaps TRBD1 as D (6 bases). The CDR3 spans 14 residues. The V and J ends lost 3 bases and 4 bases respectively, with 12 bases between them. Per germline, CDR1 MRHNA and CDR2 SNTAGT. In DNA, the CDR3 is TGTGCCAGCAGTGAATTTACGGGGGCCACTGAAGCTTTCTTT. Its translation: CASSEFTGATEAFF.

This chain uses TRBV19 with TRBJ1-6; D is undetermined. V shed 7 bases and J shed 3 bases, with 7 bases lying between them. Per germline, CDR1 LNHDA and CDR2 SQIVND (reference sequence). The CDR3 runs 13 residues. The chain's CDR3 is CASTAVYNSPLHF. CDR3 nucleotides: TGTGCCAGTACGGCGGTCTATAATTCACCCCTCCACTTT. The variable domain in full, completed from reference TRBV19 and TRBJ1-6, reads DGGITQSPKYLFRKEGQNVTLSCEQNLNHDAMYWYRQDPGQGLRLIYYSQIVNDFQKGDIAEGYSVSREKKESFPLTVTSAQKNPTAFYLCASTAVYNSPLHFGNGTRLTVT.

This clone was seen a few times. The CDR3 loop is CASSEVAGGKHTIYF. The CDR3 coding sequence is TGTGCCAGCAGTGAAGTAGCAGGGGGGAAGCACACCATATATTTT. This rearrangement joins TRBV6-1 to TRBJ1-3; TRBD1 matches 7 bases. CDR3 length: 15 residues. Germline loops: CDR1 MNHNS, CDR2 SASEGT. Trimming removed 1 base from V and 8 bases from J; junction bases left unmatched: 8.

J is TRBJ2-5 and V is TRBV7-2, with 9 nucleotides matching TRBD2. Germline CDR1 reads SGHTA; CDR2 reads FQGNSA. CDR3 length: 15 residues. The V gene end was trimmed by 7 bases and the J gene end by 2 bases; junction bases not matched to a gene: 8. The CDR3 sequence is CASTLLAGHQETQYF. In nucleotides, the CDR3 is TGTGCCAGCACGCTACTAGCGGGCCATCAAGAGACCCAGTACTTC.

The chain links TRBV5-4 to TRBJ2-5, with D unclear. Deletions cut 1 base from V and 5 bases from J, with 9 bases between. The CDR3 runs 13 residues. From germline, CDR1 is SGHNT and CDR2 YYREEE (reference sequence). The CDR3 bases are TGTGCCAGCAGCTTGAAGCCCCGGGAGACCCAGTACTTC. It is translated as CASSLKPRETQYF.

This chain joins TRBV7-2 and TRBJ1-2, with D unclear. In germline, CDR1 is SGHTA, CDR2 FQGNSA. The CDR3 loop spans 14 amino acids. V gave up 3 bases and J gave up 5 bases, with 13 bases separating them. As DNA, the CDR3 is TGTGCCAGCAGCTTTTTTGGACCGACATATGGCTACACCTTC. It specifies CASSFFGPTYGYTF.

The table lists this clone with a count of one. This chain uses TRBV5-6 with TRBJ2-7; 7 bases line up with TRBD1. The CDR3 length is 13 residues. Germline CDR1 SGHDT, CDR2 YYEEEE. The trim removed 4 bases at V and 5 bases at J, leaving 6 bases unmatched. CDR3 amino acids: CASSPDRAHEQYF. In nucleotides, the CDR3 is TGTGCCAGCAGCCCAGACAGGGCCCACGAGCAGTACTTC. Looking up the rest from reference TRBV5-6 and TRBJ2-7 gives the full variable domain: DAGVTQSPTHLIKTRGQQVTLRCSPKSGHDTVSWYQQALGQGPQFIFQYYEEEERQRGNFPDRFSGHQFPNYSSELNVNALLLGDSALYLCASSPDRAHEQYFGPGTRLTVT.

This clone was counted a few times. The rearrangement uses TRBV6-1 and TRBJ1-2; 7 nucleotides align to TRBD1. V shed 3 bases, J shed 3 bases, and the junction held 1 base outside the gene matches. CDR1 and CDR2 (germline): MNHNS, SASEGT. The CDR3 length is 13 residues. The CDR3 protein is CASSDQGDYGYTF. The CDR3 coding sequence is TGTGCCAGCAGTGATCAGGGGGACTATGGCTACACCTTC.

CDR3 in amino acids: CATTRTETYEQYF. The CDR3 DNA is TGTGCCACCACAAGGACAGAAACCTACGAGCAGTACTTC. The genes are TRBV6-5 and TRBJ2-7; D is perhaps TRBD1 (6 bases). CDR3 size: 13 residues. Germline V CDR1 and CDR2: MNHEY, SVGAGI. Trimming removed 10 bases at V and 2 bases at J, with 15 bases between.

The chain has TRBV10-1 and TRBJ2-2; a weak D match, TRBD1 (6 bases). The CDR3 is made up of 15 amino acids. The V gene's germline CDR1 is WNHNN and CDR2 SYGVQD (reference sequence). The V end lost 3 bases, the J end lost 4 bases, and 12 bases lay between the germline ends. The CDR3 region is CASSEDRYSTGELFF. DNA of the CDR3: TGCGCCAGCAGTGAAGACAGGTACTCCACCGGGGAGCTGTTTTTT.

The CDR3 coding sequence is TGTGCCAGCAGTCCCAAGACAGGGTCAAGTCAGCCCCAGCATTTT. It translates to CASSPKTGSSQPQHF. The genes are TRBV27 and TRBJ1-5; 7 bases match TRBD1. V shed 5 bases, J shed 6 bases, and the junction held 10 bases outside the gene matches. The germline V gene encodes CDR1 MNHEY and CDR2 SMNVEV (reference sequence). The CDR3 loop spans 15 amino acids.

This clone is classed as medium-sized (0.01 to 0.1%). For the CDR3, the DNA is TGTGCCAGCAGTGACTCGGGACAGGGGGCTTCACCCCTCCACTTT. It encodes CASSDSGQGASPLHF. The chain links TRBV6-4 to TRBJ1-6, with TRBD1 matching over 12 bases. Germline values: CDR1 MRHNA, CDR2 SNTAGT. The CDR3 has 15 amino acids. Losses at the gene ends were 0 bases for V and 9 bases for J; bases not matched to a gene: 0.

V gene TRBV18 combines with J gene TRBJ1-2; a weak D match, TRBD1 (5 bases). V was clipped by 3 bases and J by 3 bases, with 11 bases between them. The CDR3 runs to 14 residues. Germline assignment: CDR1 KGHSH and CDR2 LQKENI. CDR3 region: CASSPLRGDYGYTF. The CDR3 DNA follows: TGTGCCAGCTCACCCTTAAGGGGTGACTATGGCTACACCTTC. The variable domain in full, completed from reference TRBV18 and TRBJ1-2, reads NAGVMQNPRHLVRRRGQEARLRCSPMKGHSHVYWYRQLPEEGLKFMVYLQKENIIDESGMPKERFSAEFPKEGPSILRIQQVVRGDSAAYFCASSPLRGDYGYTFGSGTRLTVV.

CDR3 sequence reads: CASSFRGLGQPQHF. The CDR3 nucleotides are TGTGCCAGCAGTTTCAGGGGGCTGGGTCAGCCCCAGCATTTT. V gene TRBV27 combines with J gene TRBJ1-5; 8 bases are shared with TRBD1. Germline trimming cut 3 bases from V and 6 bases from J; bases unmatched to any gene: 4. This CDR3 comprises 14 residues. In germline, CDR1 is MNHEY, CDR2 SMNVEV (reference sequence).

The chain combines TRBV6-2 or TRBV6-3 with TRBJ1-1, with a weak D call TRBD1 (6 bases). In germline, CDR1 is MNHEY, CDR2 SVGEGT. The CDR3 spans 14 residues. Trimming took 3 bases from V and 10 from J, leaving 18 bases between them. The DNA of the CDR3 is TGTGCCAGCAGTTATTCTATGCGGGGGGCCCGAGCTTTCTTT. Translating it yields CASSYSMRGARAFF.

CDR3 DNA sequence: TGTGCCAGTTCCGACCTCCAAGAGACCCAGTACTTC. The encoded protein is CASSDLQETQYF. This chain connects TRBV19 to TRBJ2-5; no definite D call. V was clipped by 8 bases and J by 1 base, with 8 bases between them. CDR1 is LNHDA, CDR2 SQIVND, per germline (reference sequence). The CDR3 totals 12 residues. Drawing the rest from reference TRBV19 and TRBJ2-5, the complete variable domain is DGGITQSPKYLFRKEGQNVTLSCEQNLNHDAMYWYRQDPGQGLRLIYYSQIVNDFQKGDIAEGYSVSREKKESFPLTVTSAQKNPTAFYLCASSDLQETQYFGPGTRLLVL.